The entry that follows covers one TCR beta chain sequence. Its target is unknown. This specimen belongs to a study of blood T cells in healthy people across ages. General study points: Significant beta diversity loss was already apparent by age approximately 36, declining roughly linearly.

V gave up 4 bases and J gave up 11 bases; unmatched junction bases: 9. There are 13 residues in the CDR3. Looked up from germline, CDR1 is MGHDK and CDR2 is SYGVNS. The authors ran a second PCR of 7 to 11 cycles using a sample-barcoded 5' primer and a J-beta primer mix. Each CDR3 protein is one row after TCRdb ran MiXCR on the 5' RACE reads. The sample records 910,000 or so distinct CDR3 sequences, around 54% being singletons. The TCR comes from a woman in her fifties or sixties in good health. The sample taken for sequencing was blood. The chain recombines TRBV25-1 with TRBJ2-5; TRBD1 aligns across 8 bases. The CDR3 DNA reads as TGTGCCAGCAGTGTTTTGGGGGGACAGGAACAGTACTTC. Translation: CASSVLGGQEQYF.